These 29 T cell receptor beta chains came from one sample sequenced in a study of PD-1 blockade in classical Hodgkin lymphoma. Brentuximab vedotin exposure varied among the patients, all of whom had relapsed after autologous stem cell transplantation. Sequenced by immunoSEQ multiplex PCR; TCRdb stores in-frame clones only, minus some. This sample has tens of thousands of clones, with more than 70% found just once. Sequences were derived from peripheral blood mononuclear cells (PBMCs), sampled at baseline. These receptors were obtained from a human donor with classical Hodgkin lymphoma.

V is TRBV4-2 and J is TRBJ2-3; no reliable D call. The CDR3 has 17 amino acids. Trimming took off 3 bases at V and 2 bases at J, with 18 bases between the two ends. Per germline, CDR1 LGHNA and CDR2 YNFKEQ. The CDR3 loop is CASSHAAGQDYTDTQYF. As DNA, the CDR3 is TGTGCCAGCAGCCATGCTGCTGGGCAAGATTACACAGATACGCAGTATTTT.

The V and J genes are TRBV29-1 and TRBJ2-6; tentatively, D is TRBD1 (5 bases). The CDR3 consists of 16 residues. Per germline, CDR1 SQVTM and CDR2 ANQGSEA. With 0 bases removed from V and 2 bases from J, the gap between germline ends came to 11 bases. CDR3 bases: TGCAGCGTTGAAGACAGGGCTAAACCTGGGGCCAACGTCCTGACTTTC. Its protein product is CSVEDRAKPGANVLTF.

Worth noting for this clone: Other DNA sequences in this sample translate to the same CDR3. The chain recombines TRBV2 with TRBJ1-1; D is unresolved. Germline values: CDR1 SNHLY, CDR2 FYNNEI. The CDR3 is 11 residues long. Trimming removed 7 bases at V and 7 bases at J, with 10 bases between. CDR3 DNA: TGTGCCAGCAAGGCGTATTATGAAGCTTTCTTT. It is translated as CASKAYYEAFF.

This sequence joins TRBV4-1 and TRBJ1-4, with D perhaps matching TRBD1 (6 bases). V was clipped by 3 bases and J by 4 bases, with 9 bases between them. The germline V gene has CDR1 MGHRA and CDR2 YSYEKL. This CDR3 comprises 14 residues. CDR3 bases: TGCGCCAGCAGCCAGGGGGGGCTTAATGAAAAACTGTTTTTT. It specifies CASSQGGLNEKLFF.

V is TRBV7-2 and J is TRBJ1-5; D gene unclear. V was pared by 2 bases and J by 8 bases, with 7 bases between. The CDR3 length is 12 residues. Per germline, CDR1 SGHTA and CDR2 FQGNSA. The CDR3 coding sequence is TGTGCCAGCAGCTTACCCGCGGAGCCCCAGCATTTT. This translates into CASSLPAEPQHF.

V and J are TRBV6-1 and TRBJ1-6; 7 bases are a match to TRBD1. J gave up 0 bases and V 0 bases, and 2 bases lay outside the gene matches. Germline V gene sequence: CDR1 MNHNS, CDR2 SASEGT. This CDR3 contains 17 residues. The DNA for the CDR3 is TGTGCCAGCAGTGAAGCGGCAGGGGGCTCCTATAATTCACCCCTCCACTTT. Amino acids: CASSEAAGGSYNSPLHF.

V usage is TRBV5-1 and J usage is TRBJ1-1; D remains ambiguous. The CDR3 extends over 13 amino acids. The germline gives CDR1 SGHRS, CDR2 YFSETQ. Trimming stripped 2 bases from V and 1 base from J, with 6 bases between. The CDR3 DNA is TGCGCCAGCAGCTTCAACGGGAACACTGAAGCTTTCTTT. Translation gives CASSFNGNTEAFF.

A few counts support this clone. This chain joins TRBV7-9 and TRBJ1-2; D might be TRBD1 (6 bases). Germline lookup yields CDR1 SEHNR and CDR2 FQNEAQ (reference sequence). V lost 3 bases to trimming and J lost 7 bases, with 15 bases between them. The CDR3 runs to 14 residues. The CDR3 protein is CASSFGGRPGGYTF. The CDR3 DNA sequence: TGTGCCAGCAGCTTCGGGGGCCGGCCAGGTGGCTACACCTTC.

The J gene is TRBJ1-1, the V gene TRBV18, with a possible D match to TRBD1 (5 bases). This CDR3 has 14 amino acids. V gave up 1 base and J gave up 5 bases, with 11 bases separating them. Germline V lookup: CDR1 KGHSH, CDR2 LQKENI. The CDR3 loop reads CASSPQGAGTEAFF. CDR3 sequence (DNA): TGTGCCAGCTCACCACAAGGGGCCGGGACTGAAGCTTTCTTT.

The chain is built from TRBV6-1 and TRBJ1-4; 10 nucleotides line up with TRBD1. Unmatched junction bases numbered 3, after V lost 0 bases and J lost 5 bases. This CDR3 is built from 16 residues. Germline loops: CDR1 MNHNS, CDR2 SASEGT. CDR3 residues: CASSEALGQGNEKLFF. Written as DNA, the CDR3 is TGTGCCAGCAGTGAAGCGCTGGGACAGGGGAATGAAAAACTGTTTTTT.

The chain links TRBV6-5 to TRBJ1-1, with 9 nucleotides matching TRBD1. V shed 7 bases and J 1 base; nucleotides not matched to a gene: 7. Germline assignment: CDR1 MNHEY and CDR2 SVGAGI. This CDR3 has 15 amino acids. The chain's CDR3 is CASIGTGSGNTEAFF. The CDR3 region has the DNA TGTGCCAGCATCGGGACAGGGTCGGGGAACACTGAAGCTTTCTTT.

CDR3: CASSLRTSVVVYNEQFF. The CDR3 region has the DNA TGTGCCAGCAGCTTAAGGACTAGCGTAGTGGTGTACAATGAGCAGTTCTTC. This chain joins TRBV7-8 and TRBJ2-1; 9 positions agree with TRBD2. The CDR3 is 17 residues long. V trimming: 2 bases; J trimming: 4 bases; junction bases outside the gene matches: 9. CDR1 and CDR2 from the germline V gene are SGHVS and FQNEAQ.

This sequence joins TRBV6-1 and TRBJ1-5; possible D gene TRBD1, 6 bases. V lost 1 base and J lost 4, with 11 bases in between. The germline gives CDR1 MNHNS, CDR2 SASEGT. This CDR3 region has 15 residues. CDR3 nucleotide sequence: TGTGCCAGCAGTGAAGTACAGGGTCCTAATCAGCCCCAGCATTTT. It specifies CASSEVQGPNQPQHF.

This clone was detected only once. CDR3 region: CASSLGPHYGYTF. The CDR3 nucleotides read TGTGCCAGCAGCTTAGGCCCCCACTATGGCTACACCTTC. V usage is TRBV7-9 and J usage is TRBJ1-2; D is ambiguous. CDR1 and CDR2 from the germline V gene are SEHNR and FQNEAQ (reference sequence). The V end was cut by 1 base, the J end by 3 bases, with 6 bases between. CDR3 length: 13 amino acids.

The chain employs TRBV18 and TRBJ1-4; possible D gene TRBD1, 5 bases. CDR3 length: 17 residues. The V gene lost 3 bases and the J gene lost 2 bases, with 16 bases spanning the gap. Germline-derived CDR1 and CDR2 are KGHSH and LQKENI. In DNA, the CDR3 is TGTGCCAGCTCACCCTCCCCCCAGACAGCTACTAATGAAAAACTGTTTTTT. It translates to CASSPSPQTATNEKLFF.

V gene TRBV4-2 combines with J gene TRBJ1-1; 7 bases are a match to TRBD1. Unmatched junction bases numbered 9, after V lost 1 base and J lost 1 base. Germline values: CDR1 LGHNA, CDR2 YNFKEQ. CDR3 length: 17 amino acids. CDR3 in amino acids: CASSQVFPGQQNTEAFF. The CDR3 nucleotides are TGTGCCAGCAGCCAAGTATTCCCGGGACAGCAGAACACTGAAGCTTTCTTT.

The chain joins TRBV7-8 to TRBJ1-5, with D possibly TRBD1 on 5 matching bases. Trimming shortened V by 8 bases and J by 0 bases, and 14 bases separated the two germline ends. This CDR3 is built from 15 residues. Per the germline V gene, CDR1 is SGHVS and CDR2 is FQNEAQ. CDR3 sequence (DNA): TGTGCCAGCGGTCGGAACAGGAATAGCAATCAGCCCCAGCATTTT. Amino acids: CASGRNRNSNQPQHF.

This chain connects TRBV7-2 to TRBJ2-7, with 7 positions matching TRBD1. The J segment lost 3 bases and the V segment lost 7 bases, leaving 12 bases of the junction unmatched. The CDR3 runs to 15 residues. CDR1 and CDR2 (germline): SGHTA, FQGNSA. The CDR3 here is CASKLMSRGNYEQYF. The CDR3, as DNA: TGTGCCAGCAAACTCATGAGCAGGGGGAACTACGAGCAGTACTTC.

This chain connects TRBV30 to TRBJ1-2; D is unresolved. The CDR3 loop spans 14 amino acids. V lost 3 bases to trimming and J lost 7 bases, with 18 bases between them. Germline V gives CDR1 GTSNPN, CDR2 SVGIG (reference sequence). The CDR3 is CAWSLGWREAGYTF. The CDR3 coding sequence is TGTGCCTGGAGCCTAGGGTGGAGGGAGGCTGGCTACACCTTC.

The chain carries TRBV9 and TRBJ2-7; D unclear. V lost 1 base and J 0 bases, leaving 11 bases between the germline ends. The CDR3 consists of 15 residues. From germline, CDR1 is SGDLS and CDR2 YYNGEE. CDR3 sequence (DNA): TGTGCCAGCAGCGTATCAGGTACCAGCTCCTACGAGCAGTACTTC. Amino acids: CASSVSGTSSYEQYF.

V and J are TRBV10-3 and TRBJ2-3, with 9 bases lining up with TRBD2. Germline lookup yields CDR1 ENHRY and CDR2 SYGVKD. V dropped 10 bases and J dropped 4; count of bases not matched to a gene: 18. The CDR3 contains 17 residues. Here the CDR3 reads CATQRGAGSLSSDTQYF. CDR3 bases: TGTGCCACTCAGCGGGGGGCGGGCAGTCTTTCTTCAGATACGCAGTATTTT.

The chain joins TRBV7-6 to TRBJ2-5; 8 nucleotides match TRBD2. V shed 2 bases, J shed 4 bases, and the junction held 9 bases outside the gene matches. The CDR3 covers 16 residues. Germline CDR1 reads SGHVS; CDR2 reads FNYEAQ. CDR3 sequence reads: CASSLWVAGMAETQYF. CDR3 DNA: TGTGCCAGCAGCTTATGGGTAGCGGGGATGGCAGAGACCCAGTACTTC.

The chain recombines TRBV12-5 with TRBJ2-1; 12 bases are a match to TRBD1. The V gene end was trimmed by 0 bases and the J gene end by 8 bases; junction bases not matched to a gene: 5. Germline values: CDR1 LGHNT, CDR2 FRNRAP. The CDR3 spans 16 residues. The CDR3 region is CASGLVRGQGADEQFF. The CDR3 DNA sequence: TGTGCTAGTGGTTTGGTAAGGGGACAGGGGGCCGATGAGCAGTTCTTC.

The chain has TRBV28 and TRBJ1-1, with 9 bases that match TRBD1. V lost 5 bases, J lost 6 bases, and 10 bases stayed unmatched. Germline V CDR1 and CDR2: MDHEN, SYDVKM. The CDR3 is 15 residues long. Here the CDR3 reads CASSHRDRVKSEAFF. The DNA of the CDR3 is TGTGCCAGCAGTCACAGGGACAGGGTAAAATCTGAAGCTTTCTTT. The complete variable domain, with remaining parts taken from reference TRBV28 and TRBJ1-1, reads DVKVTQSSRYLVKRTGEKVFLECVQDMDHENMFWYRQDPGLGLRLIYFSYDVKMKEKGDIPEGYSVSREKKERFSLILESASTNQTSMYLCASSHRDRVKSEAFFGQGTRLTVV.

The J gene is TRBJ2-2, the V gene TRBV7-3; 12 bases are shared with TRBD2. The CDR3 is made up of 15 amino acids. CDR1 and CDR2 from the germline V gene are SGHTA and FQGTGA. V trimming: 5 bases; J trimming: 5 bases; junction bases outside the gene matches: 3. The CDR3 nucleotides read TGTGCCAGCAGCCCACTAGCGGGGGGTACCGGGGAGCTGTTTTTT. Protein: CASSPLAGGTGELFF.

The genes are TRBV5-1 and TRBJ2-5, with 9 bases fitting TRBD2. Germline V CDR1 and CDR2: SGHRS, YFSETQ. The CDR3 covers 16 residues. V dropped 4 bases and J dropped 4; count of bases not matched to a gene: 11. For the CDR3, the DNA is TGCGCCAGCAGCCTCGATCTAGCGGGGCTTGCAGAGACCCAGTACTTC. As protein: CASSLDLAGLAETQYF.

The chain uses TRBV7-2 and TRBJ2-1; 7 positions match TRBD1. Germline V gives CDR1 SGHTA, CDR2 FQGNSA. V was clipped by 1 base and J by 4 bases; unmatched bases: 4. The CDR3 length is 15 residues. This chain's CDR3 is CASSLGQGEYNEQFF. In DNA form, the CDR3 reads TGTGCCAGCAGCTTAGGACAGGGAGAATACAATGAGCAGTTCTTC.

The chain combines TRBV11-2 with TRBJ2-3, with D uncertain. Germline loops: CDR1 SGHAT, CDR2 FQNNGV. Trimming took 3 bases from V and 7 from J, leaving 8 bases between them. The CDR3 has 12 residues. CDR3 sequence: CASSLTRHTQYF. Here the CDR3 DNA reads TGTGCCAGCAGCTTGACGAGACATACGCAGTATTTT.

The chain combines TRBV4-3 with TRBJ2-1; D is possibly TRBD1 (5 bases). The germline V gene has CDR1 LGHNA and CDR2 YSLEER. The CDR3 consists of 17 residues. Trimming stripped 1 base from V and 3 bases from J, with 16 bases between. This chain's CDR3 is CASSQASSWTIYNEQFF. For the CDR3, the DNA is TGCGCCAGCAGCCAAGCGTCCTCATGGACAATCTACAATGAGCAGTTCTTC.